This T cell receptor beta chain was recovered during a study of T-cell reconstitution after alpha-beta-depleted transplantation in children. Using unique molecular identifiers, the investigators prepared the TCRbeta library. TCRdb itself ran the PCR reads through MiXCR, one entry per CDR3 protein. The table shows fewer than 1 million distinct CDR3 sequences, with 16% occurring only once. Germline assignment: CDR1 SGHTA and CDR2 FQGTGA. This CDR3 spans 14 amino acids. Deletions cut 3 bases from V and 7 bases from J, with 13 bases between. The source material was PBMCs, mostly from graft donor cells, sampled 360 days after TCRalphabeta/CD19-depleted stem cell transplant. This receptor was obtained from a male patient younger than 18 who had a stem cell transplant for acute lymphoblastic leukemia, so the T cells may come from the graft donor. This rearrangement joins TRBV7-3 to TRBJ1-5, with D possibly TRBD1 on 5 matching bases. The CDR3 bases are TGTGCCAGCAGCTTTCGGTTGGGGGGACAGCCCCAGCATTTT. It codes for CASSFRLGGQPQHF. Full variable domain (remainder filled in from reference TRBV7-3 and TRBJ1-5): GAGVSQTPSNKVTEKGKYVELRCDPISGHTALYWYRQSLGQGPEFLIYFQGTGAADDSGLPNDRFFAVRPEGSVSTLKIQRTERGDSAVYLCASSFRLGGQPQHFGDGTRLSIL.